This TCR beta chain was found in a study of HIV-infected children after antiretroviral therapy interruption. This CDR3 is built from 16 residues. Trimming cost V 0 bases and J 1 base; bases outside gene matches: 2. Germline V gene sequence: CDR1 GTSNPN, CDR2 SVGIG (reference sequence). Noted treatment: PENTA 11 planned treatment interruption arm or continuous ART arm. Samples needed at least 5 million viable cryopreserved PBMCs. The TCR library was built from RNA with a 3' RACE protocol and unique molecular identifiers. TCRdb fed the 3' RACE reads into MiXCR, producing one record per CDR3 protein. The sample includes approximately 96,000 distinct CDR3 sequences, 5.5% to 8.5% of them seen just once.

Sequencing was performed on CD45RA+ CD4+ T cells from PBMCs, pooled from several time points, taken from a donor given antiretroviral therapy, either interrupted or continuous. Subset denoted: naive CD4+ CD45RA+ CD45RO- T cells. The J gene is TRBJ2-5, the V gene TRBV30; 13 bases agree with TRBD2. This receptor was identified in a pool of human donors with HIV. CDR3 bases: TGTGCCTGGAGTGTAAGACTAGCGGGGGGCCAAGAGACCCAGTACTTC. It translates to CAWSVRLAGGQETQYF.